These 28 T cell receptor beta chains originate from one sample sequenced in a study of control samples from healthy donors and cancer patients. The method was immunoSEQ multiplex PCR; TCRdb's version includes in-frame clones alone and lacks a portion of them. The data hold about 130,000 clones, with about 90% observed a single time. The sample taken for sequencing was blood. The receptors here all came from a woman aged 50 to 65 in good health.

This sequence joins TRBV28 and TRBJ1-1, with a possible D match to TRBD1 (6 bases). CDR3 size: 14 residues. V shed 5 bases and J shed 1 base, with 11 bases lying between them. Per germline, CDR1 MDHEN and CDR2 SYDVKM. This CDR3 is CASSGGGPNTEAFF. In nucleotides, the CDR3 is TGTGCCAGCAGTGGGGGGGGCCCGAACACTGAAGCTTTCTTT.

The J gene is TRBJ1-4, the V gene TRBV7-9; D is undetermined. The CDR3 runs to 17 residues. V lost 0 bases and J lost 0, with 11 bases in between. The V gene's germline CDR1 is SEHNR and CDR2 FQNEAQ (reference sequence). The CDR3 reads CASSLAPRIATNEKLFF. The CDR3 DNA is TGTGCCAGCAGCTTAGCCCCACGGATTGCAACTAATGAAAAACTGTTTTTT.

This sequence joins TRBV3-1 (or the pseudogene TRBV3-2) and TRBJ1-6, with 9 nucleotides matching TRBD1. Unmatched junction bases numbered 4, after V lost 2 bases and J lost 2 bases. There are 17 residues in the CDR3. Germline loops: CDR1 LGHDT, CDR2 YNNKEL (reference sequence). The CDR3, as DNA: TGTGCCAGCAGCCAAACGACAGGGGGAACCTATAATTCACCCCTCCACTTT. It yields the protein CASSQTTGGTYNSPLHF.

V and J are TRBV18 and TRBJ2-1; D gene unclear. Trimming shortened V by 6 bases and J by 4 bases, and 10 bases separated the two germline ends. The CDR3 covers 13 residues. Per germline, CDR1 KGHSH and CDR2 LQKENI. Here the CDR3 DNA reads TGTGCCAGCTCTCCTCAGGAGTACAATGAGCAGTTCTTC. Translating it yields CASSPQEYNEQFF.

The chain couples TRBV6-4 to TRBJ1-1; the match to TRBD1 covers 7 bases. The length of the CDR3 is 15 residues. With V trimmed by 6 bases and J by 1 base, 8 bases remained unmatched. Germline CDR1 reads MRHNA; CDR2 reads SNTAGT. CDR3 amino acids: CASRKRQGENTEAFF. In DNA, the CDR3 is TGTGCCAGCAGGAAGAGGCAGGGGGAGAACACTGAAGCTTTCTTT.

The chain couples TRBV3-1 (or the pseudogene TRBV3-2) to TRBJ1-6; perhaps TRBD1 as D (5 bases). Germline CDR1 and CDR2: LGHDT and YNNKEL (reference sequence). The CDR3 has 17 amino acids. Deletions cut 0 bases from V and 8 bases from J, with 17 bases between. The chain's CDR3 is CASSQETQGVGYSPLHF. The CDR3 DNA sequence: TGTGCCAGCAGCCAAGAGACACAAGGGGTGGGTTATTCACCCCTCCACTTT.

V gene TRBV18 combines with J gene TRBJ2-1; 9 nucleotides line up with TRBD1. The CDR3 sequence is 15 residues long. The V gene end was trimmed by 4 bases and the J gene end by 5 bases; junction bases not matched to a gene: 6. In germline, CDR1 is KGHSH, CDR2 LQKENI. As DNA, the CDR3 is TGTGCCAGCTCACGGGACAGGGTAAAGGACAATGAGCAGTTCTTC. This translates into CASSRDRVKDNEQFF.

As DNA, the CDR3 is TGTGCCAGCAGACCAGGGAATTCACCCCTCCACTTT. Its translation is CASRPGNSPLHF. The chain couples TRBV2 to TRBJ1-6; the D gene is possibly TRBD1 (5 bases). This CDR3 comprises 12 residues. Trimming removed 6 bases from V and 7 bases from J, with 7 bases in between. Looked up from germline, CDR1 is SNHLY and CDR2 is FYNNEI.

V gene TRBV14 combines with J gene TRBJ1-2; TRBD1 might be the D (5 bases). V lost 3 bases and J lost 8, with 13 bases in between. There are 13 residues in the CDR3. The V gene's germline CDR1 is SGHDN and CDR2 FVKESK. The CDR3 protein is CASSHGGASGYTF. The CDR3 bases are TGTGCCAGCAGCCATGGAGGGGCGAGCGGCTACACCTTC.

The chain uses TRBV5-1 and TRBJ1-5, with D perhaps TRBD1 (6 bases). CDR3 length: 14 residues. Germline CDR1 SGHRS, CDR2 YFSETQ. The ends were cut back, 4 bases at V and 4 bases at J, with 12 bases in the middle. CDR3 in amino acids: CASSPGQPNQPQHF. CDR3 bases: TGCGCCAGCAGCCCAGGACAGCCTAATCAGCCCCAGCATTTT.

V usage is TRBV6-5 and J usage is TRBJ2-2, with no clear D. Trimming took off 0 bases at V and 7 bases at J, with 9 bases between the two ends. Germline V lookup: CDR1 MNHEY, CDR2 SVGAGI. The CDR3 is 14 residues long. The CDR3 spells CASSYSEGGGELFF. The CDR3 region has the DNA TGTGCCAGCAGTTACTCGGAAGGCGGCGGGGAGCTGTTTTTT.

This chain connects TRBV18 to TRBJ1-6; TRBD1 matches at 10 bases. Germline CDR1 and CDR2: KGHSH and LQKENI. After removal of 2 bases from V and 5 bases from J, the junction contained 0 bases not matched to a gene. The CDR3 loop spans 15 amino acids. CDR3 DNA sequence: TGTGCCAGCTCACCAGGGACAGGGGATAATTCACCCCTCCACTTT. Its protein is CASSPGTGDNSPLHF.

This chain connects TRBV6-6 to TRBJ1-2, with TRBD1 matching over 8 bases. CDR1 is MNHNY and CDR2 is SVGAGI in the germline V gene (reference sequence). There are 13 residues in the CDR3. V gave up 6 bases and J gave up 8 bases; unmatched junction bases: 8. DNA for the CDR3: TGTGCCAGCAGCCACGGACAGGGAACGGGCTACACCTTC. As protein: CASSHGQGTGYTF.

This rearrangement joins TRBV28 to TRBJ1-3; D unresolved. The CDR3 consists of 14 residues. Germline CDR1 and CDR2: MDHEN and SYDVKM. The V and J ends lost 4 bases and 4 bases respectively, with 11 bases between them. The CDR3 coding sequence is TGTGCCAGCAGTTCTCCCTTACCGGGAAACACCATATATTTT. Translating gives CASSSPLPGNTIYF.

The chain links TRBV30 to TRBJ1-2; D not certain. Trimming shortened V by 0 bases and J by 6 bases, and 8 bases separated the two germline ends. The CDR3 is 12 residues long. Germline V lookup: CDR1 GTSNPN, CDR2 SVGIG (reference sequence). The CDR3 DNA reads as TGTGCCTGGAGTGTAGGCCCGCATGGCTACACCTTC. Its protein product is CAWSVGPHGYTF.

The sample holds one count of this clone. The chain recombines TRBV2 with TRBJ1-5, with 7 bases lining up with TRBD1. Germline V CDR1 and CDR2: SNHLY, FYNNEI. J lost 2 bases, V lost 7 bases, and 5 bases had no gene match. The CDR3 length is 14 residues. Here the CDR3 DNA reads TGTGCCAGCACCAGGGACAGAGGCAATCAGCCCCAGCATTTT. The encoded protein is CASTRDRGNQPQHF.

The CDR3 coding sequence is TGTGCCAGCAGTTTATCACCCCGGGCAGGTAGCTACGAGCAGTACTTC. This encodes CASSLSPRAGSYEQYF. J is TRBJ2-7 and V is TRBV27; unclear D gene. The germline CDR1 and CDR2 sequences are MNHEY and SMNVEV (reference sequence). This CDR3 comprises 16 residues. Trimming removed 0 bases at V and 3 bases at J, with 15 bases between.

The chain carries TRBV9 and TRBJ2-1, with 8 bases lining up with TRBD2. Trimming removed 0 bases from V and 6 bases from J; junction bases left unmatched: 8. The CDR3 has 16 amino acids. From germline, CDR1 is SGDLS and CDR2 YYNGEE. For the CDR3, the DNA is TGTGCCAGCAGCGTAGGCGGACTAGCAAGCCTCAATGAGCAGTTCTTC. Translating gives CASSVGGLASLNEQFF.

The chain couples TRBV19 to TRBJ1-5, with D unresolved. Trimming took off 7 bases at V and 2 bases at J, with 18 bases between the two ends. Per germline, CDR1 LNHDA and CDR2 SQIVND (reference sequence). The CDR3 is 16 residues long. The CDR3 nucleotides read TGTGCCAGTACCTTAAGGGAGGGTTGGGGCAATCAGCCCCAGCATTTT. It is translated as CASTLREGWGNQPQHF.

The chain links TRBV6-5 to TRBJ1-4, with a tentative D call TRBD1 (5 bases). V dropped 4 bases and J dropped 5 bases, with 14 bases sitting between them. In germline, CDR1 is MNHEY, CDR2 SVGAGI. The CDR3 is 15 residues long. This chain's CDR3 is CASSFSQGGNEKLFF. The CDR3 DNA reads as TGTGCCAGCAGTTTTTCGCAGGGAGGGAATGAAAAACTGTTTTTT.

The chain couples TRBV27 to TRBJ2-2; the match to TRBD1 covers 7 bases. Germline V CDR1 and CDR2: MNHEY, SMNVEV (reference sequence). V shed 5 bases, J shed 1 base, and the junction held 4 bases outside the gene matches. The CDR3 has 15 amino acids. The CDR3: CASSPGTVNTGELFF. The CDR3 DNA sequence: TGTGCCAGCAGTCCCGGGACAGTGAACACCGGGGAGCTGTTTTTT.

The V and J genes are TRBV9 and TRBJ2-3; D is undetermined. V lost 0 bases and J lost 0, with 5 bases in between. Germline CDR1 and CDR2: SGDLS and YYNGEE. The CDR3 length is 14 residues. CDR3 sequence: CASSVDRSTDTQYF. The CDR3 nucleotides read TGTGCCAGCAGCGTAGATCGAAGCACAGATACGCAGTATTTT.

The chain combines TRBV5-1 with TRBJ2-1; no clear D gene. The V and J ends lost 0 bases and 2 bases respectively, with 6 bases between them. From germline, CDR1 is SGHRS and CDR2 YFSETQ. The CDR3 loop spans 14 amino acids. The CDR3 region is CASSLGVTYNEQFF. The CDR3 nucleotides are TGCGCCAGCAGCTTGGGTGTAACCTACAATGAGCAGTTCTTC.

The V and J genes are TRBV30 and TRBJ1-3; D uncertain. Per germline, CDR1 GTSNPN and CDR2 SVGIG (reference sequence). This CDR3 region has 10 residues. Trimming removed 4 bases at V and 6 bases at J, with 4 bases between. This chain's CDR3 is CAWKENTIYF. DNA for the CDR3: TGTGCCTGGAAGGAAAACACCATATATTTT.

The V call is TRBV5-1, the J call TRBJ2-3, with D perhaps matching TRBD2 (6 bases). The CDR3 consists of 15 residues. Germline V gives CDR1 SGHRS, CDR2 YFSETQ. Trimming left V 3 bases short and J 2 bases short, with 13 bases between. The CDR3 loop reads CASSSGLQYTDTQYF. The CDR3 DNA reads TGCGCCAGCAGCTCGGGACTTCAGTACACAGATACGCAGTATTTT.

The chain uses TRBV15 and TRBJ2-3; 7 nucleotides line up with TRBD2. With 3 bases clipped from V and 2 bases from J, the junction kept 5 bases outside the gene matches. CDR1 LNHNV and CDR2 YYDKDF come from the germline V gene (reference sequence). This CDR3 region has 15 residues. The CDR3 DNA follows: TGTGCCACCAGCAGGAGACTAGCAGACACAGATACGCAGTATTTT. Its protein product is CATSRRLADTDTQYF.

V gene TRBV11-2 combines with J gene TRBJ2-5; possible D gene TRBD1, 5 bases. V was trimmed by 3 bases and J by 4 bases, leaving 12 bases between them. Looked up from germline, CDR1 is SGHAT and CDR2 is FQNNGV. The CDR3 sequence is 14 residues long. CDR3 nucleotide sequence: TGTGCCAGCAGCTTGGTTTCAGGGTTAGAGACCCAGTACTTC. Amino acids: CASSLVSGLETQYF. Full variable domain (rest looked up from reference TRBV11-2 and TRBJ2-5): EAGVAQSPRYKIIEKRQSVAFWCNPISGHATLYWYQQILGQGPKLLIQFQNNGVVDDSQLPKDRFSAERLKGVDSTLKIQPAKLEDSAVYLCASSLVSGLETQYFGPGTRLLVL.

The CDR3 nucleotides are TGTGCCAGTAGTGAGACAAGGGAAGCTTTCTTT. It is translated as CASSETREAFF. This chain uses TRBV19 with TRBJ1-1; D is undetermined. V gave up 5 bases and J gave up 8 bases, with 9 bases separating them. The CDR3 spans 11 residues. Germline-derived CDR1 and CDR2 are LNHDA and SQIVND (reference sequence).